The 14 T cell receptor beta chains below come from one sample, sequenced in a study of molecular identifiers for immune sequencing clone quantification. TCRdb re-called the PCR reads through MiXCR, storing one row per CDR3 protein. The profile shows 600,000 to 650,000 distinct CDR3 sequences, roughly 21% of them singletons. Sequenced: naive CD8+ T cells from blood, with Jurkat cell RNA spiked in. Indicated subset: FACS-sorted CD8+CD4-CCR7+CD45RA+ naive T cells. The receptor set was obtained from a human donor in good health. Some libraries in this study had Jurkat cell RNA spiked in.

This clonotype was picked up many times. The chain carries TRBV29-1 and TRBJ1-1, with TRBD1 identical over 7 bases. Germline V gives CDR1 SQVTM, CDR2 ANQGSEA. V lost 7 bases and J lost 3; bases outside the gene matches: 8. The CDR3 consists of 13 residues. The CDR3 loop reads CSAKLGQYTEAFF. CDR3 bases: TGCAGCGCGAAGCTGGGACAGTACACTGAAGCTTTCTTT.

V usage is TRBV18 and J usage is TRBJ2-2, with D perhaps matching TRBD1 (5 bases). The CDR3 is made up of 14 amino acids. With 7 bases removed from V and 4 bases from J, the gap between germline ends came to 13 bases. The germline gives CDR1 KGHSH, CDR2 LQKENI. The CDR3 sequence: CASYSRVGTGELFF. The CDR3 DNA reads as TGTGCCAGCTACTCCAGGGTTGGCACCGGGGAGCTGTTTTTT.

In the case of this clonotype: This may stem from a read error, because a much larger clone lies one nucleotide away. The J gene is TRBJ2-5, the V gene TRBV7-6; D uncertain. The CDR3 spans 15 residues. Germline CDR1 and CDR2: SGHVS and FNYEAQ. V was cut by 4 bases and J by 5 bases, with 17 bases left in between. CDR3 residues: CASSSTVELDETQYF. The DNA for the CDR3 is TGTGCCAGCAGCTCCACCGTAGAGCTTGACGAGACCCAGTACTTC.

This clonotype has at least ten counts. V gene TRBV7-9 combines with J gene TRBJ2-7; no firm D call. Trimming shortened V by 3 bases and J by 6 bases, and 18 bases separated the two germline ends. The CDR3 runs 15 residues. CDR1 SEHNR and CDR2 FQNEAQ come from the germline V gene (reference sequence). The DNA for the CDR3 is TGTGCCAGCAGCTTGGTCGGCCCGGGTCTCGGCGAGCAGTACTTC. Its protein is CASSLVGPGLGEQYF.

About this clonotype itself: A much larger clone lies one base from this, so it may be a read error. V is TRBV20-1 and J is TRBJ2-7; the D gene is possibly TRBD1 (6 bases). The CDR3 contains 13 residues. The germline gives CDR1 DFQATT, CDR2 SNEGSKA (reference sequence). V lost 3 bases and J lost 3, with 12 bases in between. In DNA form, the CDR3 reads TGCAGTGCTAGTTCGGGACAAGACTACGAGCAGTACTTC. It translates to CSASSGQDYEQYF.

This clonotype was observed a few times. J is TRBJ1-5 and V is TRBV19, with D possibly matching TRBD1 (5 bases). Germline CDR1 and CDR2: LNHDA and SQIVND (reference sequence). The CDR3 spans 14 residues. V dropped 3 bases and J dropped 3 bases, with 9 bases sitting between them. The CDR3 here is CASSIGGYNQPQHF. CDR3 bases: TGTGCCAGTAGTATTGGGGGGTACAATCAGCCCCAGCATTTT.

This clonotype was seen many times. The chain carries TRBV20-1 and TRBJ2-7, with a tentative D call TRBD1 (6 bases). The V and J ends lost 3 bases and 3 bases respectively, with 12 bases between them. Germline V gene lookup returns CDR1 DFQATT and CDR2 SNEGSKA (reference sequence). The CDR3 is 13 residues long. CDR3 bases: TGCAGTGCTAGGACAGGAGAGCACTACGAGCAGTACTTC. It specifies CSARTGEHYEQYF.

V is TRBV29-1 and J is TRBJ2-5; D gene ambiguous. Trimming removed 0 bases from V and 7 bases from J, with 12 bases in between. The germline gives CDR1 SQVTM, CDR2 ANQGSEA. The CDR3 extends over 13 amino acids. DNA of the CDR3: TGCAGCGTTGAAGATCTGGAGACGGGGACCCAGTACTTC. Protein: CSVEDLETGTQYF. Complete variable domain (other parts from reference TRBV29-1 and TRBJ2-5): SAVISQKPSRDICQRGTSLTIQCQVDSQVTMMFWYRQQPGQSLTLIATANQGSEATYESGFVIDKFPISRPNLTFSTLTVSNMSPEDSSIYLCSVEDLETGTQYFGPGTRLLVL.

This clonotype was counted many times. The chain uses TRBV27 and TRBJ2-3, with D possibly being TRBD1 (5 bases). The CDR3 sequence is 13 residues long. Germline values: CDR1 MNHEY, CDR2 SMNVEV (reference sequence). Trimming left V 2 bases short and J 4 bases short, with 7 bases between. As DNA, the CDR3 is TGTGCCAGCAGTTTAGGGGCCGCAGATACGCAGTATTTT. Translating gives CASSLGAADTQYF.

This clonotype was seen a few times. This chain connects TRBV23-1 to TRBJ2-7, with 10 bases aligning to TRBD1. TRBV23-1 is an ORF, and what it does is uncertain. This CDR3 is 18 amino acids long. With V trimmed by 6 bases and J by 2 bases, 16 bases remained unmatched. The CDR3 loop is CASSISGQGIRKTYEQYF. The CDR3, as DNA: TGCGCCAGCAGCATTTCGGGACAGGGGATAAGAAAAACCTACGAGCAGTACTTC.

This clonotype was picked up many times. V gene TRBV9 combines with J gene TRBJ2-7; 11 positions match TRBD2. Per the germline V gene, CDR1 is SGDLS and CDR2 is YYNGEE. There are 14 residues in the CDR3. Trimming cost V 4 bases and J 5 bases; bases outside gene matches: 5. CDR3 sequence (DNA): TGTGCCAGCAGCCCACGGGGACTAGCGGACGAGCAGTACTTC. This codes for CASSPRGLADEQYF.

In its sample, this clonotype was seen a few times. The chain employs TRBV2 and TRBJ2-7; 13 bases align to TRBD2. Trimming cost V 5 bases and J 4 bases; bases outside gene matches: 8. The CDR3 totals 16 residues. CDR1 and CDR2 from the germline V gene are SNHLY and FYNNEI. CDR3 sequence (DNA): TGTGCCAGCAGTATATCCGGGACTAGCGGGATTTACGAGCAGTACTTC. Its translation: CASSISGTSGIYEQYF.

Remarks on this clonotype: Given a much more abundant clone one base away, this may be a read error. The V and J genes are TRBV12-3 or TRBV12-4 and TRBJ1-4; D remains unclear. The CDR3 is 15 amino acids. DNA for the CDR3: TGTGCCAGAAGTTTAGCGGTGAGCCGGATTGAAAAACTGTTTTTT. Protein: CARSLAVSRIEKLFF.

This clonotype came up many times. The V and J genes are TRBV7-6 and TRBJ1-5; TRBD1 matches at 7 bases. In germline, CDR1 is SGHVS, CDR2 FNYEAQ. V was pared by 6 bases and J by 7 bases, with 12 bases of the junction left unmatched. This CDR3 contains 15 residues. The CDR3 DNA follows: TGTGCCAGCAGTCGGGAACAGGGGTGGGGCCAGCCCCAGCATTTT. This gives the protein CASSREQGWGQPQHF. Drawing the rest from reference TRBV7-6 and TRBJ1-5, the complete variable domain is GAGVSQSPRYKVTKRGQDVALRCDPISGHVSLYWYRQALGQGPEFLTYFNYEAQQDKSGLPNDRFSAERPEGSISTLTIQRTEQRDSAMYRCASSREQGWGQPQHFGDGTRLSIL.